This TCR beta chain was recovered during a study of cytomegalovirus exposure and HLA in healthy donors. Regarding the study as a whole: Testing in vitro showed a few CMV-associated chains specific for CMV antigens.

Germline loops: CDR1 SGHKS, CDR2 YYEKEE (reference sequence). Trimming pared 1 base from V and 8 bases from J, leaving 12 bases between. The CDR3 covers 13 residues. Sequencing was performed with immunoSEQ multiplex PCR; in TCRdb, only in-frame clones are kept and a portion is missing. In the table there are hundreds of thousands of clones, less than 95% of which are singletons. Among the 100 to 150 subjects of the validation cohort, separate from the roughly 650-subject first cohort, were the donors. In regard to this clone: Antigen specificity is unknown.

The chain combines TRBV5-5 with TRBJ1-2; D uncertain. This sequence was found in a woman aged 25-40 years in good health and CMV-seronegative. Input material: PBMCs. CDR3 coding DNA: TGTGCCAGCAGCTTGTCCCCGAATGGGGGCTACACCTTC. It yields the protein CASSLSPNGGYTF. The entire variable domain, with the rest obtained from reference TRBV5-5 and TRBJ1-2, is as follows: DAGVTQSPTHLIKTRGQQVTLRCSPISGHKSVSWYQQVLGQGPQFIFQYYEKEERGRGNFPDRFSARQFPNYSSELNVNALLLGDSALYLCASSLSPNGGYTFGSGTRLTVV.